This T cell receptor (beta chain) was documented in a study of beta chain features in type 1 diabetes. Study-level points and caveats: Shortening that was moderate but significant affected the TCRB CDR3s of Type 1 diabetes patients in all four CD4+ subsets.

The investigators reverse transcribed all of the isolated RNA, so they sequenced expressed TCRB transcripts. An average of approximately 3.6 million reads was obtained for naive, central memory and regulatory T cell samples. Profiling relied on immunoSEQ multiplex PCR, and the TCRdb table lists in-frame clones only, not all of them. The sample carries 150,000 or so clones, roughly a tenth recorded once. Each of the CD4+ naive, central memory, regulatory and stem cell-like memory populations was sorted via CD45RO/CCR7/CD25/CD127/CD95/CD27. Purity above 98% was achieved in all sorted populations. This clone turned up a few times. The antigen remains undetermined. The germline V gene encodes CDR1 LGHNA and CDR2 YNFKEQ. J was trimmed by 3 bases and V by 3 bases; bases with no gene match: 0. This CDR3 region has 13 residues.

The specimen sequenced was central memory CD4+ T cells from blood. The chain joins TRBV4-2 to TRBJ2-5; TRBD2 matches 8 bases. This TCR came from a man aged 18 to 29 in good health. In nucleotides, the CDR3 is TGTGCCAGCAGCCAGCGGGGGGAAGAGACCCAGTACTTC. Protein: CASSQRGEETQYF.